This TCR beta chain comes out of a study of cytomegalovirus exposure and HLA in healthy donors. Whole-study findings and limits: The authors later found most CMV-associated TCR beta chains appeared HLA-restricted. The study flagged approximately 180 TCR beta chains as cytomegalovirus-associated. For TCR beta chains, V- and J-gene trimming was later linked to a missense DCLRE1C variant. Most likely, a cluster of highly shared sequence variants arose as a sequencing artifact.

The PCR used 60 Vbeta and 13 Jbeta primers. Sequenced by immunoSEQ multiplex PCR; TCRdb stores in-frame clones only, minus some. Of 95,000 to 100,000 clones listed, approximately 76% are singletons. Concerning this clone: Its antigen is as yet unknown.

CDR3 length equals 19 residues. Germline values: CDR1 SGHTA, CDR2 FQGTGA. The ends were cut back, 5 bases at V and 1 base at J, with 23 bases in the middle. V gene TRBV7-3 combines with J gene TRBJ2-2, with D tentatively TRBD2 (7 bases). This receptor was identified in a man aged 35-49 years in good health and CMV-seronegative. Sequencing was done on a sample of PBMCs. CDR3 coding DNA: TGTGCCAGCAGCCCAGGGCGTGGTGGGGGGGCACAGAACACCGGGGAGCTGTTTTTT. As protein: CASSPGRGGGAQNTGELFF.